Shown below are 27 T cell receptor beta chains from a single sample sequenced in a study of vaccination effects on CD4 cells after COVID-19. Their antigens remain unidentified. ViraFEST used viral peptide pools to expand antigen-specific CD4+ T cells before sequencing. Investigators separated out CD4+ T cells once 10 days of culture had passed. Every participant took two doses of the BNT162b2 or mRNA-1273 vaccine. TCRdb keeps only in-frame clones here, not all; method: immunoSEQ multiplex PCR. The data show 80,000 to 95,000 clones, around four fifths seen once. Sequenced here: CD4+ T cells from PBMCs cultured with HCoV-OC43 spike peptides, sampled after COVID-19 vaccination. Subset: HCoV-OC43 spike overlapping peptide pool stimulation. The receptors originated from a human donor who received a COVID-19 vaccine.

This rearrangement joins TRBV19 to TRBJ1-2; weak D call: TRBD1 (5 bases). Germline assignment: CDR1 LNHDA and CDR2 SQIVND (reference sequence). The V and J ends lost 10 bases and 4 bases respectively, with 19 bases between them. The CDR3 consists of 14 residues. The CDR3 loop is CATGVGSQGYGYTF. DNA of the CDR3: TGTGCCACCGGAGTTGGCAGTCAGGGCTATGGCTACACCTTC. Filled out from reference TRBV19 and TRBJ1-2, the complete variable domain reads DGGITQSPKYLFRKEGQNVTLSCEQNLNHDAMYWYRQDPGQGLRLIYYSQIVNDFQKGDIAEGYSVSREKKESFPLTVTSAQKNPTAFYLCATGVGSQGYGYTFGSGTRLTVV.

The rearrangement uses TRBV5-1 and TRBJ2-2; D not certain. The germline CDR1 and CDR2 sequences are SGHRS and YFSETQ. V lost 4 bases and J 1 base, leaving 11 bases between the germline ends. The CDR3 spans 15 residues. The CDR3 bases are TGCGCCAGCAGCCCTCCGAGTCAGAACACCGGGGAGCTGTTTTTT. This gives the protein CASSPPSQNTGELFF.

The gene calls are TRBV2 and TRBJ2-7; D gene uncertain. There are 15 residues in the CDR3. Germline CDR1 and CDR2: SNHLY and FYNNEI. The V end was cut by 2 bases, the J end by 3 bases, with 14 bases between. The CDR3 is CASSENLPDVYEQYV. The CDR3, as DNA: TGTGCCAGCAGTGAAAACCTACCAGATGTCTACGAGCAGTACGTC.

This clone has more than one count but fewer than ten. This sequence joins TRBV5-1 and TRBJ2-3; perhaps TRBD2 as D (6 bases). Per germline, CDR1 SGHRS and CDR2 YFSETQ. The CDR3 is 14 amino acids. Trimming shortened V by 3 bases and J by 3 bases, and 11 bases separated the two germline ends. This CDR3 reads CASSYWTTTDTQYF. CDR3 nucleotide sequence: TGCGCCAGCAGCTACTGGACTACTACAGATACGCAGTATTTT.

The V call is TRBV19, the J call TRBJ1-4; 8 nucleotides align to TRBD1. The ends lost 4 bases at V and 7 bases at J; junction bases unmatched: 14. The CDR3 spans 17 residues. The V gene's germline CDR1 is LNHDA and CDR2 SQIVND (reference sequence). In DNA, the CDR3 is TGTGCCAGTAGTAACCCTTATGACAGGGGAAGGGGTGAAAAACTGTTTTTT. It specifies CASSNPYDRGRGEKLFF.

The chain links TRBV6-5 to TRBJ1-1, with D uncertain. Germline loops: CDR1 MNHEY, CDR2 SVGAGI. Trimming stripped 6 bases from V and 2 bases from J, with 7 bases between. This CDR3 has 12 residues. The CDR3 loop reads CASRKGNTEAFF. The CDR3 bases are TGTGCCAGCAGGAAGGGAAACACTGAAGCTTTCTTT.

The rearrangement uses TRBV5-6 and TRBJ1-2; D unresolved. This CDR3 has 13 amino acids. Trimming removed 1 base at V and 1 base at J, with 5 bases between. Germline lookup yields CDR1 SGHDT and CDR2 YYEEEE. In nucleotides, the CDR3 is TGTGCCAGCAGCTTGTGGGGTAACTATGGCTACACCTTC. Its translation is CASSLWGNYGYTF. Combining the CDR3 with reference TRBV5-6 and TRBJ1-2 gives the whole variable domain DAGVTQSPTHLIKTRGQQVTLRCSPKSGHDTVSWYQQALGQGPQFIFQYYEEEERQRGNFPDRFSGHQFPNYSSELNVNALLLGDSALYLCASSLWGNYGYTFGSGTRLTVV.

The chain combines TRBV6-6 with TRBJ2-1; D perhaps matches TRBD2 (6 bases). This CDR3 spans 15 amino acids. V shed 5 bases and J shed 8 bases, with 19 bases lying between them. Germline V gene data show CDR1 as MNHNY and CDR2 as SVGAGI (reference sequence). The CDR3 loop reads CASSEGLTLQYEQFF. The CDR3 region has the DNA TGTGCCAGCAGTGAGGGACTCACCCTACAATATGAGCAGTTCTTC.

The J gene is TRBJ1-6, the V gene TRBV4-1, with D possibly matching TRBD1 (6 bases). CDR1 and CDR2 (germline): MGHRA, YSYEKL. The CDR3 spans 21 residues. The V end was cut by 2 bases, the J end by 2 bases, with 25 bases between. For the CDR3, the DNA is TGCGCCAGCAGCCAATGGCAGCTGGGGGCCACCCAATGGACCTATAATTCACCCCTCCACTTT. Protein product: CASSQWQLGATQWTYNSPLHF.

The genes are TRBV7-2 and TRBJ1-1; no clear D gene. Trimming stripped 2 bases from V and 1 base from J, with 8 bases between. Germline loops: CDR1 SGHTA, CDR2 FQGNSA. The CDR3 has 14 residues. The CDR3 reads CASSLQPGNTEAFF. The CDR3 bases are TGTGCCAGCAGCTTACAGCCAGGGAACACTGAAGCTTTCTTT.

The rearrangement joins TRBV24-1 to TRBJ2-5, with 8 bases matching TRBD2. From germline, CDR1 is KGHDR and CDR2 SFDVKD. J gave up 2 bases and V 6 bases, and 4 bases lay outside the gene matches. The CDR3 has 14 amino acids. This CDR3 reads CATSLAGPQETQYF. DNA for the CDR3: TGTGCCACCAGTTTAGCGGGGCCACAAGAGACCCAGTACTTC.

This clone was counted once. The V and J genes are TRBV5-6 and TRBJ1-2, with unresolved D. Trimming took 2 bases from V and 4 from J, leaving 9 bases between them. This CDR3 is built from 13 residues. CDR1 and CDR2 (germline): SGHDT, YYEEEE. CDR3 DNA: TGTGCCAGCAGCTTAGGTACTAGCTATGGCTACACCTTC. It codes for CASSLGTSYGYTF.

The V and J genes are TRBV18 and TRBJ1-6; D is unclear. The CDR3 length is 16 residues. Germline-derived CDR1 and CDR2 are KGHSH and LQKENI. Trimming cost V 1 base and J 6 bases, with 13 bases left between them. The CDR3 DNA is TGTGCCAGCTCACCACAAACGTTACTCACTAATTCACCCCTCCACTTT. Protein sequence: CASSPQTLLTNSPLHF.

This chain uses TRBV6-5 with TRBJ1-4; D possibly corresponds to TRBD1 (5 bases). The CDR3 length is 14 residues. Germline assignment: CDR1 MNHEY and CDR2 SVGAGI. V lost 5 bases and J lost 4, with 11 bases in between. The CDR3 spells CASSQGWSNEKLFF. CDR3 DNA: TGTGCCAGCAGTCAGGGATGGAGTAATGAAAAACTGTTTTTT.

The gene calls are TRBV20-1 and TRBJ1-1, with a possible D match to TRBD1 (5 bases). This CDR3 contains 11 residues. V lost 6 bases and J 5 bases, leaving 10 bases between the germline ends. Per the germline V gene, CDR1 is DFQATT and CDR2 is SNEGSKA (reference sequence). The CDR3 spells CSARDRTEAFF. Written as DNA, the CDR3 is TGCAGTGCCAGGGACCGTACTGAAGCTTTCTTT.

The rearrangement links TRBV3-1 (or the pseudogene TRBV3-2) to TRBJ2-5; 7 positions match TRBD2. Germline V lookup: CDR1 LGHDT, CDR2 YNNKEL (reference sequence). This CDR3 is built from 14 residues. Unmatched junction bases numbered 7, after V lost 4 bases and J lost 5 bases. DNA of the CDR3: TGTGCCAGCAGCCCCCAATGGGGGGGGGAGACCCAGTACTTC. Translating gives CASSPQWGGETQYF.

The CDR3, as DNA: TGTGCCAGCAGTGAAGACCAGGATTACAATGAGCAGTTCTTC. It encodes CASSEDQDYNEQFF. This sequence joins TRBV2 and TRBJ2-1; D remains unclear. From germline, CDR1 is SNHLY and CDR2 FYNNEI. The germline V and J ends were trimmed by 1 base and 4 bases, with 8 bases remaining between them. CDR3 length: 14 amino acids. Full variable domain (remainder filled in from reference TRBV2 and TRBJ2-1): EPEVTQTPSHQVTQMGQEVILRCVPISNHLYFYWYRQILGQKVEFLVSFYNNEISEKSEIFDDQFSVERPDGSNFTLKIRSTKLEDSAMYFCASSEDQDYNEQFFGPGTRLTVL.

The rearrangement links TRBV11-3 to TRBJ1-6, with D unclear. V was trimmed by 4 bases and J by 7 bases, leaving 8 bases between them. The CDR3 sequence is 13 residues long. The V gene's germline CDR1 is SGHNT and CDR2 YENEEA. CDR3 nucleotide sequence: TGTGCCAGCAGCTCGGACGGAAATTCACCCCTCCACTTT. Its protein product is CASSSDGNSPLHF.

The genes are TRBV4-1 and TRBJ2-6; no clear D gene. V lost 1 base and J lost 0, with 10 bases in between. The CDR3 extends over 17 amino acids. Germline V gene lookup returns CDR1 MGHRA and CDR2 YSYEKL. The DNA for the CDR3 is TGCGCCAGCAGCCAAGGATACAAAAACTCTGGGGCCAACGTCCTGACTTTC. Translation: CASSQGYKNSGANVLTF.

The chain is built from TRBV7-3 and TRBJ2-3, with 11 positions matching TRBD2. V gave up 0 bases and J gave up 2 bases; unmatched junction bases: 4. Per the germline V gene, CDR1 is SGHTA and CDR2 is FQGTGA. This CDR3 contains 17 residues. In DNA form, the CDR3 reads TGTGCCAGCAGCTTAACTGGACTAGCGGGTTACACAGATACGCAGTATTTT. It encodes CASSLTGLAGYTDTQYF. Variable domain in full (rest from reference TRBV7-3 and TRBJ2-3): GAGVSQTPSNKVTEKGKYVELRCDPISGHTALYWYRQSLGQGPEFLIYFQGTGAADDSGLPNDRFFAVRPEGSVSTLKIQRTERGDSAVYLCASSLTGLAGYTDTQYFGPGTRLTVL.

The chain links TRBV23-1 to TRBJ2-7, with D unresolved. TRBV23-1 is designated an ORF whose function remains uncertain. The CDR3 is 18 amino acids. Trimming took 1 base from V and 1 from J, leaving 20 bases between them. CDR3 coding DNA: TGCGCCAGCAGTCAATTTAAGCGTACTGGCGGCTTATCCTACGAGCAGTACGTC. It encodes CASSQFKRTGGLSYEQYV.

This clone appeared a few times. This chain joins TRBV18 and TRBJ1-1; no definite D call. Trimming pared 5 bases from V and 0 bases from J, leaving 10 bases between. The V gene's germline CDR1 is KGHSH and CDR2 LQKENI. This CDR3 has 14 amino acids. The CDR3 spells CASSEGGMNTEAFF. The DNA for the CDR3 is TGTGCCAGCTCAGAAGGAGGGATGAACACTGAAGCTTTCTTT.

The chain carries TRBV6-5 and TRBJ2-7; D possibly corresponds to TRBD1 (6 bases). V lost 7 bases, J lost 0 bases, and 16 bases lay in between. The CDR3 length is 15 residues. Germline CDR1 is MNHEY and CDR2 is SVGAGI. CDR3 in amino acids: CASTTGQLSSYEQYV. The CDR3, as DNA: TGTGCCAGCACCACGGGACAACTAAGCTCCTACGAGCAGTACGTC.

The V gene is TRBV5-4, the J gene TRBJ1-4; D not certain. Germline loops: CDR1 SGHNT, CDR2 YYREEE (reference sequence). V was cut by 1 base and J by 7 bases, with 11 bases left in between. The CDR3 contains 14 residues. CDR3: CASSLNSGFEKLFF. CDR3 bases: TGTGCCAGCAGCTTGAATTCCGGATTTGAAAAACTGTTTTTT.

The genes are TRBV7-3 and TRBJ2-2; 10 positions match TRBD1. The CDR3 sequence is 16 residues long. With 5 bases clipped from V and 1 base from J, the junction kept 4 bases outside the gene matches. Germline V gives CDR1 SGHTA, CDR2 FQGTGA. The CDR3 coding sequence is TGTGCCAGCAGCCCTAGGACAGGGGGGAACACCGGGGAGCTGTTTTTT. Translating it yields CASSPRTGGNTGELFF.

This chain joins TRBV6-4 and TRBJ2-2; no definite D call. The CDR3 consists of 13 residues. V gave up 6 bases and J gave up 7 bases, with 12 bases separating them. Germline V gives CDR1 MRHNA, CDR2 SNTAGT. The CDR3 DNA reads TGTGCCAGCAGACGGACCGACGGCGGGGAGCTGTTTTTT. Its translation is CASRRTDGGELFF.

The chain links TRBV7-9 to TRBJ1-5; D is unclear. The CDR3 length is 13 residues. Trimming removed 3 bases at V and 0 bases at J, with 3 bases between. Germline lookup yields CDR1 SEHNR and CDR2 FQNEAQ (reference sequence). The CDR3 here is CASSLTSNQPQHF. CDR3 bases: TGTGCCAGCAGCTTGACTAGCAATCAGCCCCAGCATTTT.